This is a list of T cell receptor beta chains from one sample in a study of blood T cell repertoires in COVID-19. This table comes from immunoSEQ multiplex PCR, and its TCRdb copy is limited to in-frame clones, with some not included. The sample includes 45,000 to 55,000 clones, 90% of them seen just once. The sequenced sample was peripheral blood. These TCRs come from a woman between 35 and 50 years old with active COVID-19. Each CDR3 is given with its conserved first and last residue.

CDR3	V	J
CASTTTVTCGYTF	TRBV3-1/TRBV3-2	TRBJ1-2
CASTSKLAGGETQYF	TRBV7-9	TRBJ2-5
CTSSQDILRALTLQQYF	TRBV1	TRBJ2-7
CASDVQGSTGELFF	TRBV7-9	TRBJ2-2
CASSTRQGMNTEAFF	TRBV6-5	TRBJ1-1
CASSQDFVSEQFF	TRBV4-1	TRBJ2-1
CASSFRRDTQYF	TRBV11-2	TRBJ2-3
CASRLVGTRPRVGETQYF	TRBV7-9	TRBJ2-5
CASSLDRGGSYEQYF	TRBV5-4	TRBJ2-7
CASSVAGAHGEQFF	TRBV5-1	TRBJ2-1
CASSVGSGGPNEQFF	TRBV9	TRBJ2-1
CASIRRGGGTGELFF	TRBV2	TRBJ2-2
CATSSDRGNTIYF	TRBV15	TRBJ1-3
CASKGRGGGTDTQYF	TRBV2	TRBJ2-3
CASSPRTGWAGEAFF	TRBV6-5	TRBJ1-1
CASSEEWAGPRNEQFF	TRBV2	TRBJ2-1
CASGEGSSATNEKLFF	TRBV27	TRBJ1-4
CASSPEVGGNSPLHF	TRBV18	TRBJ1-6
CASRPTVAGNTIYF	TRBV2	TRBJ1-3
CSANSNEKLFF	TRBV20-1	TRBJ1-4
CASSMQGRGFRGHEQYF	TRBV27	TRBJ2-7
CATSRDRVNTEAFF	TRBV15	TRBJ1-1
CASSLVTGQLNQPQHF	TRBV5-8	TRBJ1-5
CASSHGAGVTGELFF	TRBV19	TRBJ2-2
CASSLDRIVGYTF	TRBV19	TRBJ1-2
CASTGGNQPQHF	TRBV6-5	TRBJ1-5
CASSLALWTENEKLFF	TRBV5-1	TRBJ1-4
CASSQTRGPQETQYF	TRBV4-2	TRBJ2-5
CASSFFGGGAQETQYF	TRBV5-6	TRBJ2-5
CASSQRGAGKKTQYF	TRBV3-1/TRBV3-2	TRBJ2-5
CASSLVGLAGETGELFF	TRBV11-2	TRBJ2-2
CASSPPSSGGAVTQYF	TRBV11-3	TRBJ2-3
CASRGGLAGEETQYF	TRBV7-9	TRBJ2-5
CASSYSSRGWDYGYTF	TRBV6-2/TRBV6-3	TRBJ1-2
CASRSGTEDTIYF	TRBV6-6	TRBJ1-3
CASSPTGLDTPQHF	TRBV18	TRBJ1-5
CAWNRGSHEQYF	TRBV30	TRBJ2-7
CASSIRGQVYNSPLHF	TRBV19	TRBJ1-6
CASSYLSKQFF	TRBV6-2/TRBV6-3	TRBJ2-1
CARRRTGAGSDTQYF	TRBV2	TRBJ2-3
CASGLDETGDEKLFF	TRBV12-5	TRBJ1-4
CSVDSGWNTEAFF	TRBV29-1	TRBJ1-1
CASSESAGGTDTQYF	TRBV6-1	TRBJ2-3
CASSSTGYEQYF	TRBV5-1	TRBJ2-7
CASSSGTGLSEQFF	TRBV7-7	TRBJ2-1
CSASWGTGVGVGNQPQHF	TRBV20-1	TRBJ1-5
CASSLNPSGGAGASETQYF	TRBV7-7	TRBJ2-5
CASSQDFNTGQYF	TRBV4-3	TRBJ2-7
CASSYSRGGLDTEAFF	TRBV6-5	TRBJ1-1
CASSLDRGQETQYF	TRBV7-7	TRBJ2-5
CASSQDLRGDRTDTQYF	TRBV3-1/TRBV3-2	TRBJ2-3
CASSTSSGGVETQYF	TRBV19	TRBJ2-5
CASSRGGEKETQYF	TRBV7-9	TRBJ2-5
CASSIRYSSYEQYF	TRBV19	TRBJ2-7